The 10 T cell receptor beta chains reported below all come from one sample, sequenced in a study of vaccination and CD4 T cells after COVID-19. MiXCR, applied by TCRdb to the PCR reads, yields one record per CDR3 protein. The sample includes about 21,000 distinct CDR3 sequences, 50% to 75% of them seen just once. Sequenced material: CD4+ T cells from blood, taken after SARS-CoV-2 vaccination. Receptors were obtained from a human donor who had recovered from COVID-19.

This clonotype was seen once. This rearrangement joins TRBV28 to TRBJ1-5; D is undetermined. Per germline, CDR1 MDHEN and CDR2 SYDVKM. This CDR3 comprises 13 residues. Between the trimmed V and J ends, which lost 6 bases and 4 bases, there was a span of 10 bases. The CDR3 sequence: CASRTRGNQPQHF. CDR3 bases: TGTGCCAGCAGGACTAGAGGAAATCAGCCCCAGCATTTT.

J is TRBJ2-3 and V is TRBV15; D gene uncertain. V was clipped by 0 bases and J by 5 bases, with 12 bases between them. The germline V gene encodes CDR1 LNHNV and CDR2 YYDKDF (reference sequence). The CDR3 sequence is 15 residues long. The CDR3 DNA reads TGTGCCACCAGCAGAGATAAAAGTCGGAGAGATACGCAGTATTTT. Its translation: CATSRDKSRRDTQYF. The full variable domain, rest sourced from reference TRBV15 and TRBJ2-3, is DAMVIQNPRYQVTQFGKPVTLSCSQTLNHNVMYWYQQKSSQAPKLLFHYYDKDFNNEADTPDNFQSRRPNTSFCFLDIRSPGLGDTAMYLCATSRDKSRRDTQYFGPGTRLTVL.

This clonotype has a handful of counts. This chain connects TRBV7-8 to TRBJ2-3; D possibly corresponds to TRBD2 (5 bases). Trimming removed 6 bases from V and 8 bases from J, with 18 bases in between. From germline, CDR1 is SGHVS and CDR2 FQNEAQ. CDR3 length: 14 residues. The CDR3, as DNA: TGTGCCAGCAGGGAGGAGGCGGGTGGGTTTACGCAGTATTTT. The encoded protein is CASREEAGGFTQYF.

This clonotype has just one count. The chain carries TRBV29-1 and TRBJ2-5, with a weak D call TRBD2 (6 bases). Germline CDR1 SQVTM, CDR2 ANQGSEA. The CDR3 sequence is 14 residues long. The V and J ends lost 3 bases and 7 bases respectively, with 18 bases between them. This CDR3 reads CSVDPLVGGGTQYF. Here the CDR3 DNA reads TGCAGCGTTGACCCACTTGTGGGGGGAGGGACCCAGTACTTC.

The gene calls are TRBV20-1 and TRBJ2-2; the D is unclear. The germline CDR1 and CDR2 sequences are DFQATT and SNEGSKA (reference sequence). The CDR3 contains 16 residues. Trimming stripped 6 bases from V and 0 bases from J, with 17 bases between. CDR3 sequence reads: CSAATLQSSNTGELFF. The DNA for the CDR3 is TGCAGTGCCGCGACTCTACAATCATCGAACACCGGGGAGCTGTTTTTT.

This rearrangement joins TRBV7-9 to TRBJ2-1; 10 positions agree with TRBD1. J was trimmed by 5 bases and V by 5 bases; bases with no gene match: 15. This CDR3 is built from 18 residues. Germline CDR1 SEHNR, CDR2 FQNEAQ (reference sequence). The CDR3 DNA follows: TGTGCCAGCAGCCGACAGGGGGCGCAGGTATATGGAAACAATGAGCAGTTCTTC. It encodes CASSRQGAQVYGNNEQFF.

The V gene is TRBV28, the J gene TRBJ2-2, with 8 bases matching TRBD2. Germline loops: CDR1 MDHEN, CDR2 SYDVKM. The J segment lost 0 bases and the V segment lost 8 bases, leaving 2 bases of the junction unmatched. The CDR3 runs to 14 residues. The CDR3 nucleotides are TGTGCCAGCCGGGGGGGCTCGAACACCGGGGAGCTGTTTTTT. It encodes CASRGGSNTGELFF.

This chain links TRBV28 with TRBJ2-2, with D hard to call. Germline lookup yields CDR1 MDHEN and CDR2 SYDVKM. The CDR3 is 16 residues long. V lost 4 bases and J 1 base, leaving 13 bases between the germline ends. CDR3 in DNA: TGTGCCAGCAGTTCCCGGGCCGTACTGAACACCGGGGAGCTGTTTTTT. This sequence encodes CASSSRAVLNTGELFF.

The V gene is TRBV27, the J gene TRBJ2-1, with TRBD2 identical over 11 bases. Germline V gives CDR1 MNHEY, CDR2 SMNVEV (reference sequence). J lost 8 bases, V lost 6 bases, and 9 bases had no gene match. The CDR3 is made up of 15 amino acids. The DNA of the CDR3 is TGTGCCAGCAGATCACTAGCGGGAGTAGGGCATGAGCAGTTCTTC. Translating gives CASRSLAGVGHEQFF.

The genes are TRBV20-1 and TRBJ2-1; D gene unclear. V was clipped by 5 bases and J by 10 bases, with 15 bases between them. CDR1 is DFQATT and CDR2 is SNEGSKA in the germline V gene (reference sequence). The CDR3 spans 12 residues. The CDR3 region has the DNA TGCAGTGCTCCCCCATCGATACGAGAGCAGTTCTTC. Protein sequence: CSAPPSIREQFF.